Below are 14 T cell receptor beta chains sequenced from a single sample in a study of blood T cell repertoires in COVID-19. Clones were sequenced by immunoSEQ multiplex PCR, and TCRdb holds only the in-frame ones, with some missing. The sample has approximately 94,000 clones; over 75% are singletons. Sequences were obtained from peripheral blood. These receptors were obtained from a human donor in a cohort sampled during active COVID-19.

V and J are TRBV5-4 and TRBJ2-7; possible D gene TRBD2, 6 bases. The germline V gene has CDR1 SGHNT and CDR2 YYREEE (reference sequence). The V and J ends lost 6 bases and 8 bases respectively, with 15 bases between them. The CDR3 runs 12 residues. CDR3 in amino acids: CASTRGGEQQYF. The CDR3 DNA reads as TGTGCCAGCACCCGGGGCGGGGAACAGCAGTACTTC. The complete variable domain, with remaining parts taken from reference TRBV5-4 and TRBJ2-7, reads ETGVTQSPTHLIKTRGQQVTLRCSSQSGHNTVSWYQQALGQGPQFIFQYYREEENGRGNFPPRFSGLQFPNYSSELNVNALELDDSALYLCASTRGGEQQYFGPGTRLTVT.

The genes are TRBV18 and TRBJ1-4; possibly TRBD1 for D (6 bases). Germline V gene lookup returns CDR1 KGHSH and CDR2 LQKENI. V lost 2 bases to trimming and J lost 3 bases, with 16 bases between them. The CDR3 contains 17 residues. The CDR3 spells CASSPSLWGQSNEKLFF. In DNA form, the CDR3 reads TGTGCCAGCTCACCATCTCTCTGGGGGCAGTCTAATGAAAAACTGTTTTTT.

This clone was detected once. The CDR3 sequence is CASSFWDRENEKLFF. CDR3 nucleotides: TGTGCCAGTAGTTTCTGGGACAGGGAAAATGAAAAACTGTTTTTT. The chain carries TRBV19 and TRBJ1-4; 9 bases align to TRBD1. V trimming: 5 bases; J trimming: 5 bases; junction bases outside the gene matches: 6. In germline, CDR1 is LNHDA, CDR2 SQIVND (reference sequence). The CDR3 totals 15 residues.

This chain links TRBV5-1 with TRBJ1-2, with TRBD1 matching over 12 bases. The CDR3 spans 17 residues. Trimming took 4 bases from V and 7 from J; bases not matched to a gene: 14. Germline-derived CDR1 and CDR2 are SGHRS and YFSETQ. CDR3 protein: CASSQSATGTGGGGYTF. DNA of the CDR3: TGCGCCAGCAGCCAGTCCGCTACCGGGACAGGGGGCGGTGGCTACACCTTC. The variable domain in full, with the rest retrieved from reference TRBV5-1 and TRBJ1-2, is KAGVTQTPRYLIKTRGQQVTLSCSPISGHRSVSWYQQTPGQGLQFLFEYFSETQRNKGNFPGRFSGRQFSNSRSEMNVSTLELGDSALYLCASSQSATGTGGGGYTFGSGTRLTVV.

V gene TRBV2 combines with J gene TRBJ2-5; D not certain. Trimming removed 0 bases at V and 7 bases at J, with 15 bases between. The CDR3 spans 15 residues. CDR1 and CDR2 from the germline V gene are SNHLY and FYNNEI. CDR3 DNA sequence: TGTGCCAGCAGTGAAGCGCTTACCCTTCGGAGGACCCAGTACTTC. Translated, it gives CASSEALTLRRTQYF.

In DNA form, the CDR3 reads TGCGCCAGCAGCAGAGGCGACAGCCTAAATGAAAAACTGTTTTTT. Translating gives CASSRGDSLNEKLFF. This rearrangement joins TRBV5-1 to TRBJ1-4; a possible D gene is TRBD1 (5 bases). Germline V gives CDR1 SGHRS, CDR2 YFSETQ. The CDR3 is made up of 15 amino acids. V was cut by 4 bases and J by 5 bases, with 15 bases left in between.

This rearrangement joins TRBV3-1 (or the pseudogene TRBV3-2) to TRBJ1-6; tentatively, D is TRBD1 (6 bases). Germline assignment: CDR1 LGHDT and CDR2 YNNKEL (reference sequence). CDR3 size: 14 residues. V was shortened by 9 bases and J by 8 bases, with 17 bases between the two germline ends. The CDR3 loop reads CASGQGMAYSPLHF. For the CDR3, the DNA is TGTGCCAGTGGGCAGGGGATGGCCTATTCACCCCTCCACTTT.

The V gene is TRBV28, the J gene TRBJ2-5, with 12 bases lining up with TRBD1. The CDR3 contains 17 residues. V lost 5 bases, J lost 2 bases, and 9 bases stayed unmatched. Germline values: CDR1 MDHEN, CDR2 SYDVKM. In DNA, the CDR3 is TGTGCCAGCAGTCGGGACAGGGGGCAACCAATACAAGAGACCCAGTACTTC. It codes for CASSRDRGQPIQETQYF.

CDR3 region: CASSEGGRGFGTEAFF. For the CDR3, the DNA is TGCGCCAGCAGTGAGGGAGGCAGGGGGTTTGGCACTGAAGCTTTCTTT. The rearrangement joins TRBV10-1 to TRBJ1-1, with TRBD1 matching 7 bases. Germline assignment: CDR1 WNHNN and CDR2 SYGVQD (reference sequence). Unmatched junction bases numbered 10, after V lost 2 bases and J lost 4 bases. The CDR3 runs to 16 residues.

In this sample, this clone turned up a few times. This sample includes further DNA sequences coding for the same CDR3. J is TRBJ2-7 and V is TRBV2; a weak D match, TRBD1 (5 bases). Trimming pared 2 bases from V and 2 bases from J, leaving 7 bases between. The CDR3 is made up of 13 amino acids. CDR1 is SNHLY and CDR2 is FYNNEI in the germline V gene. In DNA, the CDR3 is TGTGCCAGCAGTGAACCACAGGCCTACGAGCAGTACTTC. Protein sequence: CASSEPQAYEQYF.

The CDR3 DNA reads TGTGCCAGCAGCCGCGGGACAGGAACAAATGAGCAGTTCTTC. This gives the protein CASSRGTGTNEQFF. The genes are TRBV27 and TRBJ2-1; 8 bases are a match to TRBD1. This CDR3 is 14 amino acids long. The germline V gene encodes CDR1 MNHEY and CDR2 SMNVEV (reference sequence). After removal of 6 bases from V and 7 bases from J, the junction contained 8 bases not matched to a gene.

The chain is built from TRBV19 and TRBJ2-5; TRBD2 agrees at 11 bases. The V gene's germline CDR1 is LNHDA and CDR2 SQIVND (reference sequence). Trimming cost V 4 bases and J 5 bases; bases outside gene matches: 9. CDR3 length equals 16 residues. CDR3 coding DNA: TGTGCCAGTAGTAACAGACTAGCGGGGTCCTTTGAGACCCAGTACTTC. It specifies CASSNRLAGSFETQYF.

In its sample, this clone was seen a few times. The J gene is TRBJ2-7, the V gene TRBV9; 8 bases align to TRBD1. The CDR3 runs to 15 residues. V shed 4 bases and J 2 bases; nucleotides not matched to a gene: 8. The germline V gene has CDR1 SGDLS and CDR2 YYNGEE. CDR3 in amino acids: CASSSADRGAYEQYF. The CDR3 coding sequence is TGTGCCAGCAGCTCCGCTGACAGGGGAGCCTACGAGCAGTACTTC.

The genes are TRBV14 and TRBJ2-1; a weak D match, TRBD1 (6 bases). V lost 4 bases and J lost 5, with 9 bases in between. Germline loops: CDR1 SGHDN, CDR2 FVKESK. The CDR3 has 13 residues. CDR3 loop: CASSRGLDNEQFF. The DNA of the CDR3 is TGTGCCAGCAGCCGGGGGCTGGACAATGAGCAGTTCTTC.